One and the same sample provided the 26 T cell receptor beta chains below, sequenced in a study of memory CD4+ T cells and cytomegalovirus serostatus. Clones were read by immunoSEQ multiplex PCR, and TCRdb kept only the in-frame ones, dropping some. The data show about 31,000 clones, under 80% seen once. The sort gate was single viable CD3+CD4+CD8-CD45RO+ cells for memory CD4+ T cells. The sample consisted of memory CD4+ T cells from blood. All receptors come from an adult in good health and CMV-seronegative. Some clones in this sample may be carry-over from other donors' samples.

The rearrangement links TRBV7-2 to TRBJ1-5; possible D gene TRBD1, 5 bases. CDR3 length equals 15 residues. In germline, CDR1 is SGHTA, CDR2 FQGNSA. Trimming removed 2 bases from V and 4 bases from J, with 12 bases in between. The CDR3 bases are TGTGCCAGCAGCTTAACCGGGACGCCTAATCAGCCCCAGCATTTT. Its translation: CASSLTGTPNQPQHF.

With respect to this clone: Other DNA sequences of this sample code for an identical CDR3. The rearrangement links TRBV11-3 to TRBJ1-1; D ambiguous. The CDR3 is made up of 13 amino acids. Trimming left V 5 bases short and J 5 bases short, with 12 bases between. Germline lookup yields CDR1 SGHNT and CDR2 YENEEA. The CDR3 DNA reads TGTGCCAGCAGCCGGGGAGGGCGGACTGAAGCTTTCTTT. It specifies CASSRGGRTEAFF.

V gene TRBV5-8 combines with J gene TRBJ1-1; no clear D. CDR1 is SGHTS, CDR2 YDEGEE, per germline. CDR3 length equals 15 residues. Trimming shortened V by 0 bases and J by 3 bases, and 12 bases separated the two germline ends. As DNA, the CDR3 is TGTGCCAGCAGCTTGGGGGTGGTTGGGGACACTGAAGCTTTCTTT. Its protein is CASSLGVVGDTEAFF.

This clone has only a few counts. The V gene is TRBV6-1, the J gene TRBJ2-7, with 9 nucleotides matching TRBD1. Trimming at V came to 4 bases and at J to 2 bases, leaving 3 bases not matched to a gene. The CDR3 is 14 residues long. Germline V lookup: CDR1 MNHNS, CDR2 SASEGT. The CDR3 spells CASSARDRAYEQYF. DNA of the CDR3: TGTGCCAGCAGTGCTAGGGACAGGGCCTACGAGCAGTACTTC.

This clone was seen just once. The CDR3 is CASSPDRGRNYNEQFF. Written as DNA, the CDR3 is TGTGCCAGCTCCCCTGACAGGGGACGGAATTACAATGAGCAGTTCTTC. The chain joins TRBV18 to TRBJ2-1; 8 bases are shared with TRBD1. The junction had 11 bases not matched to a gene; V was cut back by 6 bases and J by 4 bases. The V gene's germline CDR1 is KGHSH and CDR2 LQKENI. The CDR3 is 16 residues long.

This chain links TRBV4-3 with TRBJ1-4; D might be TRBD1 (5 bases). V was clipped by 0 bases and J by 7 bases, with 15 bases between them. The CDR3 has 16 residues. CDR1 and CDR2 from the germline V gene are LGHNA and YSLEER. For the CDR3, the DNA is TGCGCCAGCAGCCAAGATTTAGGGGCGCGGGGTGAAAAACTGTTTTTT. Its protein product is CASSQDLGARGEKLFF.

The rearrangement links TRBV5-1 to TRBJ2-2; 9 bases match TRBD1. Losses at the gene ends were 5 bases for V and 3 bases for J; bases not matched to a gene: 8. This CDR3 is built from 16 residues. Germline assignment: CDR1 SGHRS and CDR2 YFSETQ. The CDR3 DNA is TGCGCCAGCAGGGACACAGGGGGCGCGGACACCGGGGAGCTGTTTTTT. This gives the protein CASRDTGGADTGELFF. The whole variable domain, filled in from reference TRBV5-1 and TRBJ2-2, reads KAGVTQTPRYLIKTRGQQVTLSCSPISGHRSVSWYQQTPGQGLQFLFEYFSETQRNKGNFPGRFSGRQFSNSRSEMNVSTLELGDSALYLCASRDTGGADTGELFFGEGSRLTVL.

The gene calls are TRBV19 and TRBJ2-4; 7 bases map to TRBD1. V was clipped by 9 bases and J by 5 bases; unmatched bases: 13. Looked up from germline, CDR1 is LNHDA and CDR2 is SQIVND (reference sequence). The CDR3 loop spans 15 amino acids. The CDR3 loop is CASTGQAGGENIQYF. The CDR3 DNA sequence: TGTGCCAGCACCGGACAGGCCGGTGGGGAAAACATTCAGTACTTC.

CDR3 sequence reads: CASSSGTSGARTQYF. The CDR3 region has the DNA TGTGCCAGCTCCTCCGGGACTAGCGGGGCACGGACGCAGTATTTT. The gene calls are TRBV18 and TRBJ2-3; 13 bases match TRBD2. J lost 9 bases, V lost 6 bases, and 9 bases had no gene match. Germline CDR1 reads KGHSH; CDR2 reads LQKENI. The CDR3 sequence is 15 residues long.

The sample holds one count of this clone. The J gene is TRBJ2-5, the V gene TRBV5-4, with D perhaps assigned TRBD1 or TRBD2 (5 bases each). This CDR3 contains 16 residues. Trimming stripped 5 bases from V and 5 bases from J, with 22 bases between. The germline CDR1 and CDR2 sequences are SGHNT and YYREEE (reference sequence). CDR3 in DNA: TGTGCCAGCAGACCCGCGGGTTCAGGGCTGCGTGAGACCCAGTACTTC. This codes for CASRPAGSGLRETQYF. Combining the CDR3 with reference TRBV5-4 and TRBJ2-5 gives the whole variable domain ETGVTQSPTHLIKTRGQQVTLRCSSQSGHNTVSWYQQALGQGPQFIFQYYREEENGRGNFPPRFSGLQFPNYSSELNVNALELDDSALYLCASRPAGSGLRETQYFGPGTRLLVL.

The chain joins TRBV6-4 to TRBJ2-5; no definite D call. V shed 1 base and J shed 3 bases, with 12 bases lying between them. Per germline, CDR1 MRHNA and CDR2 SNTAGT. The CDR3 covers 15 residues. CDR3 bases: TGTGCCAGCAGTGACTGTCAGACCGAAGAAGAGACCCAGTACTTC. Residues: CASSDCQTEEETQYF.

The genes are TRBV29-1 and TRBJ1-1; 8 bases are a match to TRBD1. The CDR3 length is 15 residues. CDR1 and CDR2 (germline): SQVTM, ANQGSEA. The J segment lost 1 base and the V segment lost 6 bases, leaving 10 bases of the junction unmatched. The CDR3: CSVTRDRNSNTEAFF. CDR3 in DNA: TGCAGCGTCACCCGGGACAGGAATTCGAACACTGAAGCTTTCTTT.

The V and J genes are TRBV19 and TRBJ1-4, with TRBD1 identical over 10 bases. CDR3 length: 15 amino acids. J gave up 2 bases and V 7 bases, and 4 bases lay outside the gene matches. Germline CDR1 is LNHDA and CDR2 is SQIVND (reference sequence). CDR3 in DNA: TGTGCCAGTATGCGGACAGGGGGGACTAATGAAAAACTGTTTTTT. This encodes CASMRTGGTNEKLFF.

The chain joins TRBV7-2 to TRBJ2-5; the match to TRBD1 covers 7 bases. This CDR3 spans 14 amino acids. With V trimmed by 4 bases and J by 2 bases, 4 bases remained unmatched. Germline CDR1 reads SGHTA; CDR2 reads FQGNSA. The chain's CDR3 is CASSSYRGQETQYF. Here the CDR3 DNA reads TGTGCCAGCAGCTCCTACAGGGGACAAGAGACCCAGTACTTC.

V usage is TRBV5-1 and J usage is TRBJ1-2; 8 bases map to TRBD1. J lost 6 bases, V lost 1 base, and 5 bases had no gene match. There are 14 residues in the CDR3. Germline loops: CDR1 SGHRS, CDR2 YFSETQ. The CDR3 bases are TGCGCCAGCAGCTTGTTCGGACAGGGTAATGGCTACACCTTC. Translated: CASSLFGQGNGYTF.

The DNA of the CDR3 is TGTGCCAGTAGTGCAGGACCTAACTATGGCTACACCTTC. This sequence encodes CASSAGPNYGYTF. The V and J genes are TRBV19 and TRBJ1-2; no clear D gene. The V end was cut by 5 bases, the J end by 0 bases, with 7 bases between. The CDR3 has 13 residues. Germline V CDR1 and CDR2: LNHDA, SQIVND (reference sequence).

The chain is built from TRBV27 and TRBJ1-5; no definite D call. Trimming took 5 bases from V and 5 from J, leaving 10 bases between them. CDR1 and CDR2 (germline): MNHEY, SMNVEV (reference sequence). This CDR3 spans 13 amino acids. CDR3 sequence (DNA): TGTGCCAGCAGTGCTAGGAGAGATCAGCCCCAGCATTTT. Residues: CASSARRDQPQHF.

This rearrangement joins TRBV5-6 to TRBJ1-4, with D hard to call. From germline, CDR1 is SGHDT and CDR2 YYEEEE. V lost 1 base and J 0 bases, leaving 13 bases between the germline ends. This CDR3 comprises 17 residues. The DNA for the CDR3 is TGTGCCAGCAGCTTGTTGGGCGACACAGCAACTAATGAAAAACTGTTTTTT. It codes for CASSLLGDTATNEKLFF.

The chain couples TRBV27 to TRBJ1-2, with 7 bases aligning to TRBD1. Trimming took 2 bases from V and 8 from J; bases not matched to a gene: 5. The CDR3 is made up of 13 amino acids. Germline assignment: CDR1 MNHEY and CDR2 SMNVEV (reference sequence). DNA for the CDR3: TGTGCCAGCAGTTTAGGAGGGGGCAGGGGCTACACCTTC. As protein: CASSLGGGRGYTF.

This chain links TRBV11-3 with TRBJ2-7; D gene uncertain. Germline V lookup: CDR1 SGHNT, CDR2 YENEEA. This CDR3 region has 14 residues. The V gene lost 5 bases and the J gene lost 5 bases, with 16 bases spanning the gap. CDR3 sequence (DNA): TGTGCCAGCAGCCCCCTTGGGATGGCCCACGAGCAGTACTTC. It specifies CASSPLGMAHEQYF.

The J gene is TRBJ2-2, the V gene TRBV12-5; 8 nucleotides match TRBD1. The germline CDR1 and CDR2 sequences are LGHNT and FRNRAP. This CDR3 is 16 amino acids long. The trim removed 7 bases at V and 3 bases at J, leaving 10 bases unmatched. The CDR3 spells CASAVSRDRYTGELFF. CDR3 nucleotides: TGTGCTAGTGCCGTAAGCAGGGACAGGTACACCGGGGAGCTGTTTTTT.

The J gene is TRBJ2-5, the V gene TRBV5-1, with D tentatively TRBD1 or TRBD2 (7 bases each). The CDR3 totals 15 residues. CDR1 is SGHRS and CDR2 is YFSETQ in the germline V gene. The V gene lost 4 bases and the J gene lost 5 bases, with 18 bases spanning the gap. The CDR3 sequence: CASSARGGAEETQYF. The CDR3, as DNA: TGCGCCAGCAGCGCCAGGGGGGGCGCGGAGGAGACCCAGTACTTC.

The chain links TRBV4-3 to TRBJ2-6; D is ambiguous. Germline-derived CDR1 and CDR2 are LGHNA and YSLEER. Trimming pared 0 bases from V and 3 bases from J, leaving 12 bases between. CDR3 length equals 17 residues. CDR3 nucleotide sequence: TGCGCCAGCAGCCAAGATATTAGGGCGCATGGGGCCAACGTCCTGACTTTC. Translated, it gives CASSQDIRAHGANVLTF.

The V gene is TRBV10-2, the J gene TRBJ2-7; no clear D. V lost 0 bases, J lost 8 bases, and 14 bases lay in between. The CDR3 is 14 residues long. CDR1 and CDR2 (germline): WSHSY, SAAADI. The CDR3 DNA is TGCGCCAGCAGTGAGTCGAAAAGGGTTCCTAAGCAGTACTTC. Protein product: CASSESKRVPKQYF.

The rearrangement joins TRBV4-3 to TRBJ1-4; D might be TRBD1 (5 bases). CDR1 LGHNA and CDR2 YSLEER come from the germline V gene. The CDR3 has 16 amino acids. V shed 1 base and J shed 0 bases, with 9 bases lying between them. CDR3 sequence (DNA): TGCGCCAGCAGCCAAGTAGGGGCAGCAACTAATGAAAAACTGTTTTTT. Its translation: CASSQVGAATNEKLFF.

The rearrangement uses TRBV11-2 and TRBJ2-7, with 7 bases that match TRBD2. Germline V gives CDR1 SGHAT, CDR2 FQNNGV. This CDR3 region has 12 residues. The V segment lost 5 bases and the J segment 6 bases; nucleotides outside the gene matches: 4. The CDR3 bases are TGTGCCAGCAGCCTTTCGGGGGGCGAGCAGTACTTC. Translating gives CASSLSGGEQYF.